This T cell receptor beta chain was identified during a study of cytomegalovirus exposure and HLA in healthy donors. PCR primers comprised 60 Vbeta and 13 Jbeta primers. The data were produced by immunoSEQ multiplex PCR, yet TCRdb's version contains in-frame clones alone and is incomplete. The sample holds roughly 52,000 clones, 78% seen once. Study-wide results and limits: Most TCR sequences were uncommon, yet certain public TCRs appeared in many donors. V- and J-gene trimming in TCR beta was tied to a missense DCLRE1C variant by an analysis performed later. Earlier analysis yielded a pattern in which most TCR beta V segments were productive about 90% or about 30% of the time.

Germline CDR1 ENHRY, CDR2 SYGVKD. This CDR3 has 15 residues. Trimming removed 11 bases at V and 0 bases at J, with 19 bases between. Of note for this clone: The antigen is undetermined.

Sequencing input: PBMCs. This TCR came from a female donor in good health and CMV-seronegative. The gene calls are TRBV10-3 and TRBJ1-1, with a possible D match to TRBD1 (6 bases). DNA of the CDR3: TGTGCCGCTTCAAAGGGGACAAACTTGAACACTGAAGCTTTCTTT. Its protein is CAASKGTNLNTEAFF.